This is a list of T cell receptor beta chains from one sample in a study of Ad26.COV2.S vaccination and SARS-CoV-2 variants. The table came from immunoSEQ multiplex PCR; TCRdb's copy has only in-frame clones and leaves some out. Of roughly 270,000 clones in the sample, around 87% were seen once. The sample was peripheral blood, taken in a trial of Ad26.COV2.S vaccine versus placebo. The receptors come from a person between 18 and 65 years old who received the Ad26.COV2.S COVID-19 vaccine or a placebo. CDR3s include the opening cysteine and the closing phenylalanine or tryptophan. Each record gives: V gene, J gene, clone size, D gene, CDR3 protein, CDR3 DNA. The D gene is left open where the match is weak. Clone size is stated in some rows and not others, as once, few, many or a class when expanded.

TRBV27,TRBJ2-2,NA,NA,CASSPPVVLSGIRELFF,TGTGCCAGCAGTCCCCCCGTGGTGCTTTCTGGCATTAGGGAGCTGTTTTTT
TRBV2,TRBJ2-1,NA,NA,CASSDSRSYNEQFF,TGTGCCAGCAGTGACAGCCGCTCCTACAATGAGCAGTTCTTC
TRBV12-3/TRBV12-4,TRBJ2-7,NA,TRBD2,CASSLGLAGEQYF,TGTGCCAGCAGTTTGGGACTAGCGGGAGAGCAGTACTTC
TRBV5-4,TRBJ2-2,NA,NA,CASSFDGHTGELFF,TGTGCCAGCAGCTTTGACGGCCACACCGGGGAGCTGTTTTTT
TRBV27,TRBJ1-2,NA,NA,CASREDNYGYTF,TGTGCCAGCAGGGAGGACAACTATGGCTACACCTTC
TRBV12-3/TRBV12-4,TRBJ1-2,NA,TRBD1,CASSTDREYGYTF,TGTGCCAGCAGTACTGACAGGGAATATGGCTACACCTTC
TRBV27,TRBJ1-2,NA,NA,CASSFLGRNYGYTF,TGTGCCAGCAGTTTCCTCGGCCGAAACTATGGCTACACCTTC
TRBV5-4,TRBJ2-1,NA,NA,CASSSMTTAGNEQFF,TGTGCCAGCAGCTCTATGACGACGGCTGGCAATGAGCAGTTCTTC
TRBV6-2/TRBV6-3,TRBJ1-2,few,TRBD1,CASSRTAGDRFYGYTF,TGTGCCAGCAGCCGAACGGCCGGGGACAGATTCTATGGCTACACCTTC
TRBV5-8,TRBJ1-2,NA,NA,CASSQGRGYGYTF,TGTGCCAGCAGCCAGGGTAGAGGCTATGGCTACACCTTC
TRBV24-1,TRBJ2-3,NA,TRBD1,CATEGASTDTQYF,TGTGCCACCGAGGGGGCTAGCACAGATACGCAGTATTTT
TRBV7-2,TRBJ1-2,NA,TRBD1,CASRGTGGDNYGYTF,TGTGCCAGCAGGGGAACAGGGGGCGACAACTATGGCTACACCTTC
TRBV2,TRBJ1-2,NA,NA,CASSELRGVSGYTF,TGTGCCAGCAGTGAATTAAGGGGCGTCTCTGGCTACACCTTC
TRBV3-1/TRBV3-2,TRBJ1-4,NA,NA,CASSQDGGEKLFF,TGTGCCAGCAGCCAAGACGGGGGTGAAAAACTGTTTTTT
TRBV3-1/TRBV3-2,TRBJ2-5,NA,TRBD1,CASSQVIGGRETQYF,TGTGCCAGCAGCCAAGTAATAGGGGGCAGGGAGACCCAGTACTTC
TRBV7-6,TRBJ2-7,NA,TRBD1,CASSRQGFTLYEQYF,TGTGCCAGCAGCAGACAGGGATTCACCCTCTACGAGCAGTACTTC
TRBV7-2,TRBJ2-1,once,TRBD2,CASSKRGGLGDEQFF,TGTGCCAGCAGCAAGCGGGGGGGCCTAGGGGATGAGCAGTTCTTC
TRBV5-1,TRBJ2-3,NA,TRBD1,CASSSWTGQSTDTQYF,TGCGCCAGCAGCTCATGGACAGGACAAAGCACAGATACGCAGTATTTT
TRBV4-1,TRBJ2-3,NA,NA,CASSQDEYPRETSQYF,TGCGCCAGCAGCCAAGATGAGTACCCTAGAGAGACGTCGCAGTATTTT
TRBV6-6,TRBJ2-1,NA,TRBD2,CASSRLAGGRENEQFF,TGTGCCAGCAGTCGACTAGCGGGAGGGCGAGAAAATGAGCAGTTCTTC
TRBV3-1/TRBV3-2,TRBJ1-2,NA,NA,CASSQARGKGGIGYTF,TGTGCCAGCAGCCAGGCCCGGGGGAAGGGAGGCATTGGCTACACCTTC
TRBV2,TRBJ2-1,NA,TRBD2,CASSRTSVNEQFF,TGTGCCAGCAGTCGGACTAGCGTGAATGAGCAGTTCTTC
TRBV4-3,TRBJ2-3,NA,NA,CASSQLMLVDTQYF,TGCGCCAGCAGCCAATTGATGCTTGTGGATACGCAGTATTTT
TRBV5-1,TRBJ1-2,NA,TRBD1,CASSWDRPKGGYTF,TGCGCCAGCAGCTGGGACAGGCCGAAGGGTGGCTACACCTTC
TRBV29-1,TRBJ2-5,once,TRBD1,CSVEDPFETGGAETQYF,TGCAGCGTTGAGGATCCTTTCGAGACAGGGGGCGCAGAGACCCAGTACTTC
TRBV5-3,TRBJ1-2,NA,TRBD1,CARSDWGQAFYGYTF,TGTGCCAGAAGCGATTGGGGACAGGCGTTCTATGGCTACACCTTC
TRBV5-1,TRBJ1-3,NA,NA,CASSLGSGGGNTIYF,TGCGCCAGCAGCTTGGGTTCGGGAGGTGGAAACACCATATATTTT
TRBV6-2/TRBV6-3,TRBJ1-2,NA,NA,CASSPPEEWYGYTF,TGTGCCAGCAGCCCCCCCGAGGAGTGGTATGGCTACACCTTC
TRBV18,TRBJ1-2,NA,NA,CASSPVGGDGYTF,TGTGCCAGCTCACCGGTAGGGGGTGATGGCTACACCTTC
TRBV27,TRBJ2-5,NA,TRBD2,CASKLAGEGETQYF,TGTGCCAGCAAATTAGCGGGAGAGGGTGAGACCCAGTACTTC
TRBV4-1,TRBJ2-7,NA,TRBD2,CASSLSLAGIYEQYF,TGCGCCAGCAGCCTTTCCCTAGCGGGCATCTACGAGCAGTACTTC
TRBV18,TRBJ1-2,NA,NA,CASSEGSQYYGYTF,TGTGCCAGCTCCGAGGGAAGCCAATACTATGGCTACACCTTC
TRBV5-1,TRBJ1-2,NA,NA,CASARVNYGYTF,TGCGCCAGCGCGCGGGTGAACTATGGCTACACCTTC
TRBV7-6,TRBJ1-6,NA,NA,CASSPSLGPYNSPLHF,TGTGCCAGCAGCCCATCGTTGGGCCCTTATAATTCACCCCTCCACTTT
TRBV4-3,TRBJ2-5,NA,NA,CASSQEAAATQYF,TGCGCCAGCAGCCAAGAAGCCGCCGCGACCCAGTACTTC
TRBV3-1/TRBV3-2,TRBJ1-2,NA,NA,CASSQVSATYGYTF,TGTGCCAGCAGCCAAGTGTCAGCCACCTATGGCTACACCTTC
TRBV6-1,TRBJ1-1,NA,NA,CASSEPSLGNTEAFF,TGTGCCAGCAGTGAACCCTCACTGGGGAACACTGAAGCTTTCTTT
TRBV2,TRBJ1-6,NA,NA,CASSEGEGTTPLHF,TGTGCCAGCAGCGAGGGGGAGGGGACGACACCCCTCCACTTT
TRBV2,TRBJ1-4,NA,NA,CASSWIQGFVYEKLFF,TGTGCCAGCAGTTGGATACAGGGATTCGTTTATGAAAAACTGTTTTTT
TRBV19,TRBJ2-1,NA,TRBD2,CASSEGGLAAYNEQFF,TGTGCCAGTAGCGAAGGGGGACTAGCGGCCTACAATGAGCAGTTCTTC
TRBV7-2,TRBJ1-2,NA,NA,CASSLARGSNSYGYTF,TGTGCCAGCAGCTTAGCGCGGGGGTCGAACTCTTATGGCTACACCTTC